This note documents a single TCR beta chain sequence. The sample is drawn from a study of human T cells and chemical hapten exposure. From the RACE reads, TCRdb called clonotypes with MiXCR, one entry per CDR3 protein. The repertoire consists of roughly 200,000 distinct CDR3 sequences, with about a fifth occurring once and the leading ten covering approximately 6.7%. Germline CDR1 reads MNHNS; CDR2 reads SASEGT. Trimming pared 0 bases from V and 7 bases from J, leaving 9 bases between. The CDR3 sequence is 13 residues long. Indicated time point: patch test 1, 2 weeks after DPC sensitization. Treatment described: therapeutic diphenylcyclopropenone sensitization with weekly scalp DPC.

Material: whole blood, obtained in connection with sensitization to the hapten diphenylcyclopropenone (DPC). This receptor was taken from a woman aged 45-65 years with alopecia areata. Some clones in this sample may be carry-over from other donors' samples. The J gene is TRBJ2-5, the V gene TRBV6-1; D is unresolved. The CDR3 region is CASSEALWGTQYF. CDR3 DNA sequence: TGTGCCAGCAGTGAAGCTCTATGGGGGACCCAGTACTTC.